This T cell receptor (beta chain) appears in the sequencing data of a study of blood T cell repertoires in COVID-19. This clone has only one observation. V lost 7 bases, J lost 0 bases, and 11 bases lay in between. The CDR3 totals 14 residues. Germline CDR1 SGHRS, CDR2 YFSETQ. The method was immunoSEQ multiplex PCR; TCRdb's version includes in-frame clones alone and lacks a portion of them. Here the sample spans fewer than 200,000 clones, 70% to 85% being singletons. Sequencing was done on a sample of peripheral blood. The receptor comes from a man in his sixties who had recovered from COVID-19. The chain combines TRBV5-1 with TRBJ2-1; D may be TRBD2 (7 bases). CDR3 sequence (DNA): TGCGCCAGCGGGGGCGGGGGCTCCTACAATGAGCAGTTCTTC. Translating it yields CASGGGGSYNEQFF.